The 7 T cell receptor beta chains presented below share a single source sample, sequenced in a study of T cells in localized non-small cell lung cancer. Only in-frame clones appear in the TCRdb table, and some are missing; sequencing was by immunoSEQ multiplex PCR. The repertoire has around 30,000 clones, approximately 94% of them found once; the top ten carry 0.73%. The source material was peripheral blood, sampled before any cancer treatment. These TCRs come from a woman aged 35 to 70 with stage I lung adenocarcinoma.

J is TRBJ1-1 and V is TRBV18, with TRBD1 as a possible D gene (5 bases). Germline V gene data show CDR1 as KGHSH and CDR2 as LQKENI. Trimming pared 3 bases from V and 2 bases from J, leaving 7 bases between. The CDR3 contains 13 residues. CDR3 loop: CASSPTANTEAFF. The CDR3 nucleotides are TGTGCCAGCTCACCGACAGCAAACACTGAAGCTTTCTTT.

This rearrangement joins TRBV30 to TRBJ2-3, with TRBD2 matching 8 bases. The CDR3 sequence is 15 residues long. V lost 4 bases to trimming and J lost 1 base; unmatched junction nucleotides: 7. The germline V gene has CDR1 GTSNPN and CDR2 SVGIG (reference sequence). The CDR3 nucleotides read TGTGCCTGGATATTTAGCGGGGCCGGCACAGATACGCAGTATTTT. It codes for CAWIFSGAGTDTQYF.

The V and J genes are TRBV7-2 and TRBJ2-3; D is possibly TRBD2 (6 bases). V was shortened by 3 bases and J by 4 bases, with 14 bases between the two germline ends. CDR1 and CDR2 from the germline V gene are SGHTA and FQGNSA. CDR3 length equals 15 residues. The CDR3 region is CASSFMGGVADTQYF. CDR3 coding DNA: TGTGCCAGCAGCTTCATGGGGGGAGTAGCAGATACGCAGTATTTT.

The V call is TRBV6-5, the J call TRBJ1-4; maybe TRBD1 (5 bases). The V gene lost 8 bases and the J gene lost 8 bases, with 21 bases spanning the gap. The germline gives CDR1 MNHEY, CDR2 SVGAGI. The CDR3 runs 15 residues. CDR3 residues: CASRSRAGSQEKLFF. Written as DNA, the CDR3 is TGTGCCAGCCGTTCAAGGGCAGGGAGTCAGGAAAAACTGTTTTTT.

The V gene is TRBV10-3, the J gene TRBJ2-1, with D perhaps TRBD2 (6 bases). Trimming took off 8 bases at V and 5 bases at J, with 13 bases between the two ends. The CDR3 consists of 13 residues. The V gene's germline CDR1 is ENHRY and CDR2 SYGVKD. The CDR3 DNA follows: TGTGCCATCCGGGACTCCTATAACAATGAGCAGTTCTTC. It translates to CAIRDSYNNEQFF.

V usage is TRBV11-2 and J usage is TRBJ1-1; the D gene is possibly TRBD1 (5 bases). This CDR3 has 14 amino acids. Deletions cut 7 bases from V and 5 bases from J, with 17 bases between. Looked up from germline, CDR1 is SGHAT and CDR2 is FQNNGV. The CDR3 protein is CASIPPPGYTEAFF. In DNA, the CDR3 is TGTGCCAGCATCCCCCCACCAGGGTATACTGAAGCTTTCTTT.

As DNA, the CDR3 is TGTGCCAGCAGCTTACAGCTTTCTAACACTGAAGCTTTCTTT. Translated, it gives CASSLQLSNTEAFF. J is TRBJ1-1 and V is TRBV5-6; D is undetermined. This CDR3 region has 14 residues. V shed 2 bases and J shed 2 bases, with 10 bases lying between them. Germline V gene data show CDR1 as SGHDT and CDR2 as YYEEEE.